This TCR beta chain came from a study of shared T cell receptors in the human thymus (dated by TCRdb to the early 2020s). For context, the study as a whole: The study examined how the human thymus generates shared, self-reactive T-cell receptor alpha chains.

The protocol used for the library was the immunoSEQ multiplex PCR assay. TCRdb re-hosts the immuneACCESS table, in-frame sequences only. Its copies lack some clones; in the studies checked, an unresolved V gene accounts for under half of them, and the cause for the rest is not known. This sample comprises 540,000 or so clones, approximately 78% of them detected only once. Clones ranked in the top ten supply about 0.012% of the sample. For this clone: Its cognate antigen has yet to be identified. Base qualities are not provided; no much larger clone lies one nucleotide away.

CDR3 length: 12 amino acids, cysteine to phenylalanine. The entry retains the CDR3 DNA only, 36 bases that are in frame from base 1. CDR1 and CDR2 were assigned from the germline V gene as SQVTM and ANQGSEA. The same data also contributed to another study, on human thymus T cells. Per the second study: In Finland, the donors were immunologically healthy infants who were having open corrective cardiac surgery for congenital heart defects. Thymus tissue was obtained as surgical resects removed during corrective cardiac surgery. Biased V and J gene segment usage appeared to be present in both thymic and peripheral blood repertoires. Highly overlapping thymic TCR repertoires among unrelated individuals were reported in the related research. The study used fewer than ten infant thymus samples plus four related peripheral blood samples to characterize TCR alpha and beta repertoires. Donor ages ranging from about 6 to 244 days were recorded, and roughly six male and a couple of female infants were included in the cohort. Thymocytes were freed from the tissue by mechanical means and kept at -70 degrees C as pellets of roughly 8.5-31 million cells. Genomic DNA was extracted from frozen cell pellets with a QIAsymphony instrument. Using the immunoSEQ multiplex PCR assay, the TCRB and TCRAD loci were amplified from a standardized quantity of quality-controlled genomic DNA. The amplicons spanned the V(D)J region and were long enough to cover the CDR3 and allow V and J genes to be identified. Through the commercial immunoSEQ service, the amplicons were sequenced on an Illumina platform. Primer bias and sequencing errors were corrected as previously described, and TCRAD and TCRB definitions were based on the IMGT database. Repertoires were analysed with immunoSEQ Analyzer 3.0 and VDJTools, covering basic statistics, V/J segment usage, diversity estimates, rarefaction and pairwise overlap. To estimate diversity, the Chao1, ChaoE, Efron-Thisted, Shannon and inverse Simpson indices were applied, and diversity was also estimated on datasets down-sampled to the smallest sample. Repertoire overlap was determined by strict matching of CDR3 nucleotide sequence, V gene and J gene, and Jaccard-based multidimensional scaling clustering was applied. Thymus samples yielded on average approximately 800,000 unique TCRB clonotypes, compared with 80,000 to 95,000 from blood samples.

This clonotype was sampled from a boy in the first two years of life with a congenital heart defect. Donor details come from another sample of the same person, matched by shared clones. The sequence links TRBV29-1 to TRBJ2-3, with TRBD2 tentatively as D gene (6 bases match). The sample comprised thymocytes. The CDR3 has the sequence CSAGCETDTQYF. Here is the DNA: TGCTCTGCGGGATGTGAGACAGATACGCAGTATTTT.